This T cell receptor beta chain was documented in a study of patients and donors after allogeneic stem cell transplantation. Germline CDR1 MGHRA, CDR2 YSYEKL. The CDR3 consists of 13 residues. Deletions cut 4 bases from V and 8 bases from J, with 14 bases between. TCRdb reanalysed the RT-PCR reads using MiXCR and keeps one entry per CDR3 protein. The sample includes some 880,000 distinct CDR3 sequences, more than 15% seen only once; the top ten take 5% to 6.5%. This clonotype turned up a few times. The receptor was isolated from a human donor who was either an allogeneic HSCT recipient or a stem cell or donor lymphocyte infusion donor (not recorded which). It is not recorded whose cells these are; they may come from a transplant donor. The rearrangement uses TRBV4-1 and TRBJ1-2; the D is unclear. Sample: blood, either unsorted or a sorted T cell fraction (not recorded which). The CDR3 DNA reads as TGCGCCAGCAGCCCCCTTATCACGGAGGGCTACACCTTC. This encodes CASSPLITEGYTF.